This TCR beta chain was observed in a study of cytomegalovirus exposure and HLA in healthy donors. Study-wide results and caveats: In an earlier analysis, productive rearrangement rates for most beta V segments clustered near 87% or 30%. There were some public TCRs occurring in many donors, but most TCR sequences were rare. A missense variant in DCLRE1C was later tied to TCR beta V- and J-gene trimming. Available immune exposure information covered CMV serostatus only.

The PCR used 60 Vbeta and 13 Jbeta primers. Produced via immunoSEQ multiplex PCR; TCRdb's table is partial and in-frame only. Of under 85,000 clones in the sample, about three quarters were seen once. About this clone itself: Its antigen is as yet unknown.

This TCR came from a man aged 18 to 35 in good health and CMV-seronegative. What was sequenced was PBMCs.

The CDR3 loop reads CASSLPRGNTIYF. In nucleotides, the CDR3 is TGTGCCAGCAGTTTACCTAGGGGAAACACCATATATTTT. This sequence joins TRBV28 and TRBJ1-3; D is uncertain. CDR1 is MDHEN and CDR2 is SYDVKM in the germline V gene. Trimming took 2 bases from V and 4 from J, leaving 6 bases between them. The CDR3 consists of 13 residues.